Listed below are T cell receptor beta chains from one sample, sequenced in a study of blood T cell repertoires in COVID-19. Sequencing was performed with immunoSEQ multiplex PCR; in TCRdb, only in-frame clones are kept and a portion is missing. There are about 270,000 clones in the sample; 75% to 90% occur only once, and approximately 10% lies in the top ten. The sequencing input was peripheral blood. The receptors shown here come from a woman in her sixties or seventies with acute or convalescent COVID-19. Both conserved end residues are part of each CDR3. The D gene is left open where the match is weak. Rows may omit the clone size; those that give it use once, few, many or a size class.

V gene	D gene	clone size	J gene	CDR3 protein	CDR3 DNA
TRBV5-1	-	-	TRBJ1-6	CASSLDNNSPLHF	TGCGCCAGCAGCCTGGACAATAATTCACCCCTCCACTTT
TRBV5-1	TRBD1	few	TRBJ1-2	CASSFTGGVNYGYTF	TGCGCCAGCAGCTTCACAGGGGGTGTCAACTATGGCTACACCTTC
TRBV6-5	-	-	TRBJ1-1	CASRAGWGTEAFF	TGTGCCAGCAGGGCGGGGTGGGGCACTGAAGCTTTCTTT
TRBV5-1	TRBD1	-	TRBJ1-2	CASSLLGTGGDGYTF	TGCGCCAGCAGCTTGTTAGGGACAGGGGGAGATGGCTACACCTTC
TRBV2	-	once	TRBJ2-2	CASSGIENTGELFF	TGTGCCAGCAGTGGAATAGAAAACACCGGGGAGCTGTTTTTT
TRBV15	TRBD2	-	TRBJ2-3	CATSRDSGGGQNTQYF	TGTGCCACCAGCAGAGATTCCGGGGGGGGGCAAAATACGCAGTATTTT
TRBV7-2	TRBD1	-	TRBJ1-2	CASSLRRDSTYGYTF	TGTGCCAGCAGCTTACGCCGGGACAGCACCTATGGCTACACCTTC
TRBV4-1	TRBD2	-	TRBJ2-5	CASSWDRGLAGGRQKTQYF	TGCGCCAGCAGCTGGGATAGAGGACTAGCGGGGGGCCGCCAGAAGACCCAGTACTTC
TRBV7-2	-	-	TRBJ1-5	CASSLGQGSQPQHF	TGTGCCAGCAGCTTAGGGCAGGGTAGTCAGCCCCAGCATTTT
TRBV2	TRBD1	-	TRBJ2-5	CASSAGTGGAETQYF	TGTGCCAGCAGTGCCGGGACAGGGGGCGCAGAGACCCAGTACTTC
TRBV5-4	-	once	TRBJ1-1	CASSPDTILRNTEAFF	TGTGCCAGCAGCCCCGATACTATCCTACGGAACACTGAAGCTTTCTTT
TRBV24-1	TRBD2	-	TRBJ2-5	CATSDTTSGGGRETQYF	TGTGCCACCAGTGACACCACTAGCGGGGGGGGGCGAGAGACCCAGTACTTC
TRBV29-1	-	-	TRBJ2-3	CSVGRTAGAPTDTQYF	TGCAGCGTTGGCAGGACGGCGGGGGCGCCCACAGATACGCAGTATTTT
TRBV7-9	TRBD2	-	TRBJ2-1	CASSLGAGGYNEQFF	TGTGCCAGCAGCTTAGGGGCGGGGGGTTACAATGAGCAGTTCTTC
TRBV7-9	-	-	TRBJ2-1	CASSLVTPGGEQFF	TGTGCCAGCAGCTTAGTGACCCCCGGAGGCGAGCAGTTCTTC
TRBV11-2	-	-	TRBJ2-3	CASSSRGGRDTQYF	TGTGCCAGCAGCTCCCGAGGGGGAAGAGATACGCAGTATTTT
TRBV6-6	TRBD2	-	TRBJ2-5	CASSYSTGGGETQYF	TGTGCCAGCAGTTACTCGACGGGGGGTGGGGAGACCCAGTACTTC
TRBV2	TRBD1	-	TRBJ1-1	CASSIEGQQEAFF	TGTGCCAGCAGTATAGAGGGACAGCAGGAAGCTTTCTTT
TRBV12-3/TRBV12-4	-	-	TRBJ1-2	CASSETYYGYTF	TGTGCCAGCAGCGAGACTTACTATGGCTACACCTTC
TRBV5-1	TRBD2	few	TRBJ2-5	CASSFLGGKETQYF	TGCGCCAGCAGCTTTCTCGGGGGGAAAGAGACCCAGTACTTC
TRBV3-1/TRBV3-2	-	few	TRBJ1-5	CASSQESVYQPQHF	TGTGCCAGCAGCCAAGAGTCCGTATATCAGCCCCAGCATTTT
TRBV18	-	-	TRBJ1-1	CASSLTLVLNTEAFF	TGTGCCAGCTCATTGACCCTAGTCTTGAACACTGAAGCTTTCTTT